The clone carrying this TCR beta chain has just a few counts. These data are taken from a study of metastatic and nonmetastatic thyroid tumors. Prior to thyroid surgery, none of the patients had received any treatment. TCRdb re-called clones via MiXCR from the PCR reads. Here the sample spans 72,000 or so clones, 18% being singletons. Germline CDR1 is MDHEN and CDR2 is SYDVKM. Trimming removed 5 bases from V and 1 base from J; junction bases left unmatched: 7. This CDR3 is built from 15 residues. Sequencing was carried out using blood. The receptor's source is a female donor with papillary thyroid cancer or a benign thyroid nodule (not recorded which). Some clones in this sample may be carry-over from other donors' samples. V usage is TRBV28 and J usage is TRBJ1-1, with 7 bases lining up with TRBD1. The CDR3 DNA is TGTGCCAGCAGTCCCGGGACAGTCGAGAACACTGAAGCTTTCTTT. Its protein is CASSPGTVENTEAFF.